These 21 T cell receptor beta chains share one sample of origin, sequenced in a study of blood T cell repertoires in COVID-19. Measured with immunoSEQ multiplex PCR; TCRdb has only the in-frame clones, and not every one. The sample has 20,000 to 30,000 clones; more than 65% are singletons. What was sequenced was peripheral blood. The origin of the receptors is a human donor in a cohort sampled during active COVID-19.

In DNA, the CDR3 is TGTGCCAGCTCACCACCGGCTAGCGGGAGCGTCGTGCCGTTCTTC. It encodes CASSPPASGSVVPFF. The chain joins TRBV18 to TRBJ2-1; 10 bases line up with TRBD2. Trimming at V came to 0 bases and at J to 15 bases, leaving 11 bases not matched to a gene. CDR1 KGHSH and CDR2 LQKENI come from the germline V gene. The CDR3 runs 15 residues.

The CDR3 loop is CASSPSRQGTTGELFF. For the CDR3, the DNA is TGTGCCAGCTCTCCCAGCAGACAGGGGACGACCGGGGAGCTGTTTTTT. V is TRBV18 and J is TRBJ2-2; 8 nucleotides agree with TRBD1. The CDR3 loop spans 16 amino acids. After removal of 6 bases from V and 5 bases from J, the junction contained 11 bases not matched to a gene. The germline V gene encodes CDR1 KGHSH and CDR2 LQKENI.

The chain recombines TRBV30 with TRBJ1-1; a weak D match, TRBD1 (6 bases). The germline V gene encodes CDR1 GTSNPN and CDR2 SVGIG (reference sequence). Trimming pared 8 bases from V and 1 base from J, leaving 17 bases between. This CDR3 contains 14 residues. The CDR3: CAGRGGRGNTEAFF. In DNA form, the CDR3 reads TGTGCCGGAAGGGGGGGGAGGGGGAACACTGAAGCTTTCTTT.

The chain links TRBV18 to TRBJ2-2; no definite D call. This CDR3 region has 14 residues. Germline V gene lookup returns CDR1 KGHSH and CDR2 LQKENI. V was trimmed by 2 bases and J by 0 bases, leaving 4 bases between them. In nucleotides, the CDR3 is TGTGCCAGCTCACCAGGGCCGAACACCGGGGAGCTGTTTTTT. Translated, it gives CASSPGPNTGELFF. Full variable domain (outside the CDR3, taken from reference TRBV18 and TRBJ2-2): NAGVMQNPRHLVRRRGQEARLRCSPMKGHSHVYWYRQLPEEGLKFMVYLQKENIIDESGMPKERFSAEFPKEGPSILRIQQVVRGDSAAYFCASSPGPNTGELFFGEGSRLTVL.

The rearrangement links TRBV6-1 to TRBJ2-7, with TRBD1 matching over 7 bases. From germline, CDR1 is MNHNS and CDR2 SASEGT. CDR3 length equals 15 residues. The V and J ends lost 3 bases and 5 bases, in that order; junction bases with no gene match: 10. The DNA of the CDR3 is TGTGCCAGCAGTGATACAGGGGCCACGGTGGACGAGCAGTACTTC. Amino acids: CASSDTGATVDEQYF.

The chain recombines TRBV12-3 or TRBV12-4 with TRBJ1-1; possibly TRBD1 for D (5 bases). There are 13 residues in the CDR3. V was pared by 3 bases and J by 2 bases, with 7 bases between. DNA for the CDR3: TGTGCCAGCAGTTTGGGGCTAAACACTGAAGCTTTCTTT. Protein sequence: CASSLGLNTEAFF.

The chain has TRBV5-4 and TRBJ2-7, with TRBD1 identical over 9 bases. CDR3 length equals 14 residues. J was trimmed by 8 bases and V by 7 bases; bases with no gene match: 13. Germline CDR1 SGHNT, CDR2 YYREEE (reference sequence). CDR3 region: CASATGTGQGKQYF. The CDR3 nucleotides are TGTGCCAGCGCAACCGGGACAGGGCAAGGGAAGCAGTACTTC.

The chain couples TRBV9 to TRBJ2-7; TRBD1 aligns across 11 bases. The germline CDR1 and CDR2 sequences are SGDLS and YYNGEE. Trimming took 4 bases from V and 4 from J; bases not matched to a gene: 7. The CDR3 is 15 residues long. CDR3 nucleotides: TGTGCCAGCAGCCCGCAGGGGACAGGGGGGTACGAGCAGTACTTC. As protein: CASSPQGTGGYEQYF.

This clone was picked up one time. This chain uses TRBV7-2 with TRBJ2-5, with TRBD1 matching over 8 bases. Germline trimming cut 1 base from V and 5 bases from J; bases unmatched to any gene: 3. Germline assignment: CDR1 SGHTA and CDR2 FQGNSA. CDR3 length: 14 amino acids. DNA for the CDR3: TGTGCCAGCAGCTTAGACAGGGGGAGGGAGACCCAGTACTTC. Translation: CASSLDRGRETQYF.

The chain couples TRBV6-5 to TRBJ1-1; D is unresolved. This CDR3 region has 14 residues. Germline assignment: CDR1 MNHEY and CDR2 SVGAGI. V lost 6 bases, J lost 2 bases, and 13 bases lay in between. This CDR3 is CASSLLAGNTEAFF. The CDR3 DNA sequence: TGTGCCAGCAGCCTCCTTGCGGGAAACACTGAAGCTTTCTTT.

The V and J genes are TRBV6-5 and TRBJ2-1, with 9 bases matching TRBD1. Unmatched junction bases numbered 9, after V lost 6 bases and J lost 9 bases. The CDR3 totals 14 residues. CDR1 is MNHEY and CDR2 is SVGAGI in the germline V gene. CDR3 loop: CASSQTSTGGEQFF. CDR3 coding DNA: TGTGCCAGCAGCCAGACCTCGACAGGGGGTGAGCAGTTCTTC.

V usage is TRBV19 and J usage is TRBJ2-3; 9 bases are shared with TRBD2. Germline loops: CDR1 LNHDA, CDR2 SQIVND (reference sequence). The CDR3 length is 16 residues. The J segment lost 0 bases and the V segment lost 4 bases, leaving 5 bases of the junction unmatched. The DNA of the CDR3 is TGTGCCAGTAGTAAAGCTAGCGGGACTAGCACAGATACGCAGTATTTT. Translating it yields CASSKASGTSTDTQYF.

This chain uses TRBV6-5 with TRBJ2-3; possible D gene TRBD1, 6 bases. This CDR3 region has 13 residues. Deletions cut 4 bases from V and 4 bases from J, with 9 bases between. Germline lookup yields CDR1 MNHEY and CDR2 SVGAGI. The CDR3 protein is CASSLPGADTQYF. CDR3 DNA: TGTGCCAGCAGTTTGCCAGGGGCAGATACGCAGTATTTT.

The chain links TRBV24-1 to TRBJ2-2; tentatively, D is TRBD1 (6 bases). The CDR3 is 16 amino acids. V lost 3 bases and J lost 5, with 15 bases in between. Germline CDR1 and CDR2: KGHDR and SFDVKD. The CDR3 DNA reads TGTGCCACCAGTGATCTCCGGGACAAGAAAACCGGGGAGCTGTTTTTT. This codes for CATSDLRDKKTGELFF.

The V gene is TRBV6-5, the J gene TRBJ2-1, with 8 positions matching TRBD2. CDR1 MNHEY and CDR2 SVGAGI come from the germline V gene. CDR3 length: 16 residues. V shed 4 bases, J shed 0 bases, and the junction held 5 bases outside the gene matches. The CDR3 bases are TGTGCCAGCAGTTCCAAACTAGCGGTCTCCTACAATGAGCAGTTCTTC. Amino acids: CASSSKLAVSYNEQFF.

CDR3 coding DNA: TGTGCCAGCTCACCACCGGGACTAGCGCGAGAGACCCAGTACTTC. As protein: CASSPPGLARETQYF. The chain uses TRBV18 and TRBJ2-5; 10 nucleotides align to TRBD2. Trimming took 0 bases from V and 4 from J; bases not matched to a gene: 2. The CDR3 has 15 amino acids. Germline lookup yields CDR1 KGHSH and CDR2 LQKENI.

This clone was observed a few times. This chain links TRBV7-8 with TRBJ1-5, with 7 bases fitting TRBD1. CDR3 length equals 15 residues. The germline V gene has CDR1 SGHVS and CDR2 FQNEAQ. The ends lost 5 bases at V and 5 bases at J; junction bases unmatched: 9. The CDR3 nucleotides read TGTGCCAGCAGCCGAGAGGGGGCCCAGGATCAGCCCCAGCATTTT. Its protein is CASSREGAQDQPQHF.

The CDR3 DNA reads as TGCGCCAGCAGCTCAGGTCACTTAGCGGGGGCCACTTACAATGAGCAGTTCTTC. Its translation is CASSSGHLAGATYNEQFF. This rearrangement joins TRBV5-1 to TRBJ2-1, with TRBD2 identical over 9 bases. The CDR3 length is 18 residues. Germline loops: CDR1 SGHRS, CDR2 YFSETQ. With 3 bases clipped from V and 4 bases from J, the junction kept 14 bases outside the gene matches.

The chain employs TRBV28 and TRBJ1-2; D gene uncertain. CDR3 length: 14 amino acids. From germline, CDR1 is MDHEN and CDR2 SYDVKM. V was clipped by 8 bases and J by 4 bases, with 17 bases between them. The CDR3 region is CASESLGFGYGYTF. The CDR3 nucleotides are TGTGCCAGCGAGTCACTCGGGTTTGGCTATGGCTACACCTTC.

The V and J genes are TRBV5-1 and TRBJ1-6; 8 bases match TRBD1. J lost 13 bases, V lost 0 bases, and 15 bases had no gene match. The CDR3 has 17 amino acids. Germline V lookup: CDR1 SGHRS, CDR2 YFSETQ. The CDR3 reads CASSLGSNDRGLRPLHF. The DNA for the CDR3 is TGCGCCAGCAGCTTGGGTAGTAACGACAGGGGACTTCGGCCCCTCCACTTT.

This sequence joins TRBV29-1 and TRBJ1-2, with 7 positions matching TRBD1. CDR3 length: 13 residues. V was pared by 7 bases and J by 4 bases, with 9 bases of the junction left unmatched. Germline assignment: CDR1 SQVTM and CDR2 ANQGSEA. CDR3 region: CSAQGESSYGYTF. The DNA of the CDR3 is TGCAGCGCCCAGGGGGAATCGTCCTATGGCTACACCTTC. Full variable domain (missing parts from reference TRBV29-1 and TRBJ1-2): SAVISQKPSRDICQRGTSLTIQCQVDSQVTMMFWYRQQPGQSLTLIATANQGSEATYESGFVIDKFPISRPNLTFSTLTVSNMSPEDSSIYLCSAQGESSYGYTFGSGTRLTVV.